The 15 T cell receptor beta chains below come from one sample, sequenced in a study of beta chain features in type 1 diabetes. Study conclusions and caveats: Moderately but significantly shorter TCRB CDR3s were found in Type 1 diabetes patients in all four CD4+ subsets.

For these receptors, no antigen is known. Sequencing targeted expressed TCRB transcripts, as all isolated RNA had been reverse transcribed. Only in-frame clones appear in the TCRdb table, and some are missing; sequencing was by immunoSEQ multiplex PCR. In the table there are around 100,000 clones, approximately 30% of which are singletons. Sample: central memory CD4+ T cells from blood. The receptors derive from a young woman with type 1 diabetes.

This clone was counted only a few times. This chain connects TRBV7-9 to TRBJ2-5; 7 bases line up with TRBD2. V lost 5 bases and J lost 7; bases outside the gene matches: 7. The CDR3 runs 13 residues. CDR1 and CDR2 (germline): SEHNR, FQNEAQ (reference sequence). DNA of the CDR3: TGTGCCAGCAGCCAAGGATCGGGGGGGACCCAGTACTTC. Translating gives CASSQGSGGTQYF.

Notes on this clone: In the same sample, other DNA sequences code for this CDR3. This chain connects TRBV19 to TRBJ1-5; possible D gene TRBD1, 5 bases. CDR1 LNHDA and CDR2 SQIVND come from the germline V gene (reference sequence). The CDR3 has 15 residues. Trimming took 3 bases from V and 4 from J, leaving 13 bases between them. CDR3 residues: CASSISRGANQPQHF. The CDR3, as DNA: TGTGCCAGTAGTATTTCCCGCGGGGCGAATCAGCCCCAGCATTTT.

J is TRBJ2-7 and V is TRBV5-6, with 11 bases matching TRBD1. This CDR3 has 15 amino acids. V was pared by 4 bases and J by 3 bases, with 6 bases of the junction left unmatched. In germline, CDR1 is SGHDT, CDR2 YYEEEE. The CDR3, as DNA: TGTGCCAGCAGCGAAGGGACAGGGGGGGGCTACGAGCAGTACTTC. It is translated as CASSEGTGGGYEQYF.

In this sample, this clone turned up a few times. CDR3 in DNA: TGTGCCAGTAGTATAACGGGTGTGGTCACTGAAGCTTTCTTT. Translation gives CASSITGVVTEAFF. The V gene is TRBV19, the J gene TRBJ1-1; D not resolved. Trimming left V 2 bases short and J 4 bases short, with 11 bases between. CDR1 is LNHDA and CDR2 is SQIVND in the germline V gene (reference sequence). The CDR3 sequence is 14 residues long.

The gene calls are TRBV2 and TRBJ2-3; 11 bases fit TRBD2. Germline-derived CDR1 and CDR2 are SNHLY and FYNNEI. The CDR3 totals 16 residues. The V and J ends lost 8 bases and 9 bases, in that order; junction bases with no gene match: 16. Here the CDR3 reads CASSPSGRTGLGTQYF. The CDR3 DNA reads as TGTGCCAGCTCTCCTAGCGGGAGGACGGGACTTGGGACGCAGTATTTT.

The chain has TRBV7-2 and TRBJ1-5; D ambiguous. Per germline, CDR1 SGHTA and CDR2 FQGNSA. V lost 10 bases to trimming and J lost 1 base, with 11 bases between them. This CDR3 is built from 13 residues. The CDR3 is CAIQTGSNQPQHF. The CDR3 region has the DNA TGTGCCATTCAGACGGGAAGCAATCAGCCCCAGCATTTT.

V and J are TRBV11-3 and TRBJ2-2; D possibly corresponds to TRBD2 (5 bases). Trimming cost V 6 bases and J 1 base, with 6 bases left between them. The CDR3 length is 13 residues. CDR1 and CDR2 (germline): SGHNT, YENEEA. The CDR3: CASSRENTGELFF. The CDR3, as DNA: TGTGCCAGCAGTCGGGAGAACACCGGGGAGCTGTTTTTT.

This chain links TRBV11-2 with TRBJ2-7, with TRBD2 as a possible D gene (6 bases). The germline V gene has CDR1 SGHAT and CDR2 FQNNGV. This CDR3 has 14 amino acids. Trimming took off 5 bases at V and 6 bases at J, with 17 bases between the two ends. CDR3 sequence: CASSNWGLSGEQYV. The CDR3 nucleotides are TGTGCCAGCAGCAACTGGGGACTCTCAGGCGAGCAGTACGTC.

The CDR3 region has the DNA TGTGCCAGCAGCTTATCGGGAGCGCCCTACGAGCAGTACGTC. Its protein is CASSLSGAPYEQYV. V and J are TRBV5-6 and TRBJ2-7; TRBD2 might be the D (6 bases). V shed 2 bases and J shed 2 bases, with 11 bases lying between them. The germline CDR1 and CDR2 sequences are SGHDT and YYEEEE. The CDR3 covers 14 residues.

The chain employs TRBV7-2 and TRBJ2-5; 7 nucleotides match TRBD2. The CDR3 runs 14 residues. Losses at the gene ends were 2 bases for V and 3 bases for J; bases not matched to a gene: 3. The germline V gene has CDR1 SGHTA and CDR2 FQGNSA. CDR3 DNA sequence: TGTGCCAGCAGCTTACAGGGAGGGAAAGAGACCCAGTACTTC. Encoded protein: CASSLQGGKETQYF.

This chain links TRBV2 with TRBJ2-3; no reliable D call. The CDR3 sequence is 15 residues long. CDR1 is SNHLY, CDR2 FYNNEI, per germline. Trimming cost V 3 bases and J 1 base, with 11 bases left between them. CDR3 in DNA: TGTGCCAGCAGTGACGCAGGAATACGCACAGATACGCAGTATTTT. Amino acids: CASSDAGIRTDTQYF. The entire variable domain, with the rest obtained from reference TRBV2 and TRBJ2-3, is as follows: EPEVTQTPSHQVTQMGQEVILRCVPISNHLYFYWYRQILGQKVEFLVSFYNNEISEKSEIFDDQFSVERPDGSNFTLKIRSTKLEDSAMYFCASSDAGIRTDTQYFGPGTRLTVL.

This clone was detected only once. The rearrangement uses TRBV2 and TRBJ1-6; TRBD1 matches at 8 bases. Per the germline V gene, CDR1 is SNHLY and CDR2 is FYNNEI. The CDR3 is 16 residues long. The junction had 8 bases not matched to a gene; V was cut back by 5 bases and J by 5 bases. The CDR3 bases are TGTGCCAGCAGTTCCGACAGGGGATCTAATAATTCACCCCTCCACTTT. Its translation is CASSSDRGSNNSPLHF.

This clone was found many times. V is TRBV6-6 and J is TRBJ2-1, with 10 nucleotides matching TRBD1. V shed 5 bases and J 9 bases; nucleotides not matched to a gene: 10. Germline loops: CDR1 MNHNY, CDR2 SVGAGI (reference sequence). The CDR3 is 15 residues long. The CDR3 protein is CASSTPDRGLLEQFF. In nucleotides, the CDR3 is TGTGCCAGCAGTACCCCTGACAGGGGGCTACTTGAGCAGTTCTTC.

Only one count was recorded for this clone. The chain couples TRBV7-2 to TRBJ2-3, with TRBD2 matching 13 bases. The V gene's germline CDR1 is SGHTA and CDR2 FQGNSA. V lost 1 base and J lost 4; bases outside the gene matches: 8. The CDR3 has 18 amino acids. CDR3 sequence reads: CASSLGLGLAGFADTQYF. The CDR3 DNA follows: TGTGCCAGCAGCTTAGGATTGGGACTAGCGGGATTCGCAGATACGCAGTATTTT.

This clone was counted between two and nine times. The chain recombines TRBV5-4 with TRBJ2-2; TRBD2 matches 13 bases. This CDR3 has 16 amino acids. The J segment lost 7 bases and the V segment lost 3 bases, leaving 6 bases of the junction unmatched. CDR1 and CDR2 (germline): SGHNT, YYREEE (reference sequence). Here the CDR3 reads CASSSGLAGLNGELFF. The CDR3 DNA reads TGTGCCAGCAGCTCGGGACTAGCGGGACTGAACGGGGAGCTGTTTTTT.